These 2 T cell receptor beta chains were sequenced from one sample in a study of blood T cell repertoires in COVID-19. The repertoire was sequenced with immunoSEQ multiplex PCR; TCRdb's copy has only in-frame clones and lacks some. Counted here are 300,000 to 400,000 clones, approximately 87% occurring once; the ten biggest clones make up more than 0.85%. The sequenced material came from PBMCs or T cells enriched from blood (not recorded which). All receptors derive from a woman in her twenties or thirties with acute COVID-19.

To note about this clone: A junction end diverges from the germline sequence, so it may reflect a read error. V usage is TRBV27 and J usage is TRBJ1-2; the D gene is possibly TRBD1 (6 bases). The CDR3 sequence is 13 residues long. Germline loops: CDR1 MNHEY, CDR2 SMNVEV (reference sequence). DNA of the CDR3: TGTGCCAGCAGTTCTTCCAGGGGAGTTTTTACCGCCTTC. Its protein is CASSSSRGVFTAF.

The chain combines TRBV29-1 with TRBJ2-5; the match to TRBD2 covers 14 bases. CDR1 is SQVTM and CDR2 is ANQGSEA in the germline V gene. This CDR3 spans 14 amino acids. Trimming removed 5 bases from V and 5 bases from J; junction bases left unmatched: 4. In nucleotides, the CDR3 is TGCAGCGTTCGACTAGCGGGGGGGCTGGAGACCCAGTACTTC. This codes for CSVRLAGGLETQYF.